The source of this TCR beta chain is a study of blood T cell repertoires in COVID-19. The CDR3 runs to 15 residues. Germline V gene data show CDR1 as MNHEY and CDR2 as SMNVEV (reference sequence). The V end lost 3 bases, the J end lost 0 bases, and 6 bases lay between the germline ends. Authors' methods: Estimates of nucleated cell counts were drawn from the amplification of reference gene primers. Using immunoSEQ multiplex PCR, the repertoire was profiled, and TCRdb retains in-frame clones only, with some absent. V and J calls plus clone size are reproduced from that table; the DNA served to infer D and trimming. The sample comprises under 200,000 clones, 76% of which are singletons, and approximately 3.7% rests with the top ten.

What was sequenced was peripheral blood. V is TRBV27 and J is TRBJ2-6; D gene uncertain. The clonotype comes from a woman over 75 with acute or convalescent COVID-19. As DNA, the CDR3 is TGTGCCAGCAGTTTGGCCCGCTCTGGGGCCAACGTCCTGACTTTC. Encoded protein: CASSLARSGANVLTF.